Each of the 30 T cell receptor beta chains below was sequenced from the same sample in a study of human T cells and chemical hapten exposure. Specified time point: patch test 2, 6 weeks after DPC sensitization. As for treatment: therapeutic diphenylcyclopropenone sensitization with weekly scalp DPC. MiXCR, applied by TCRdb to the RACE reads, yields one record per CDR3 protein. This table holds more than 85,000 distinct CDR3 sequences, 9% to 9.5% found once. The sample was whole blood, taken in connection with sensitization to the hapten diphenylcyclopropenone (DPC). All receptors derive from a woman aged 35 to 49 with alopecia areata. Some clones in this sample may be carry-over from other donors' samples.

The V gene is TRBV12-3 or TRBV12-4, the J gene TRBJ2-1; D ambiguous. V lost 3 bases, J lost 2 bases, and 11 bases lay in between. The length of the CDR3 is 15 residues. CDR3 nucleotide sequence: TGTGCCAGCAGTTTTGTTCCTGCTGCCTACAATGAGCAGTTCTTC. The encoded protein is CASSFVPAAYNEQFF.

This sequence joins TRBV12-3 or TRBV12-4 and TRBJ2-2; the D is unclear. Trimming removed 7 bases from V and 4 bases from J, with 4 bases in between. There are 11 residues in the CDR3. CDR3 in amino acids: CASTTTGELFF. In DNA, the CDR3 is TGTGCCAGCACCACCACCGGGGAGCTGTTTTTT.

This clonotype was observed a handful of times. The chain recombines TRBV9 with TRBJ2-5; TRBD2 matches 12 bases. The ends lost 0 bases at V and 2 bases at J; junction bases unmatched: 2. The germline V gene encodes CDR1 SGDLS and CDR2 YYNGEE. The CDR3 sequence is 16 residues long. The CDR3 region is CASSVGGLAGQETQYF. Here the CDR3 DNA reads TGTGCCAGCAGCGTAGGAGGACTAGCGGGGCAAGAGACCCAGTACTTC.

The chain recombines TRBV11-1 with TRBJ2-2; D unclear. The CDR3 length is 17 residues. The germline V gene encodes CDR1 SGHAT and CDR2 FQDESV (reference sequence). The V end was cut by 1 base, the J end by 2 bases, with 14 bases between. Written as DNA, the CDR3 is TGTGCCAGCAGCTTAGTGCAACTCGCGGCTAACACCGGGGAGCTGTTTTTT. It translates to CASSLVQLAANTGELFF.

This clonotype has just a few counts. The J gene is TRBJ1-5, the V gene TRBV6-2 or TRBV6-3, with TRBD1 matching 8 bases. V shed 5 bases and J 3 bases; nucleotides not matched to a gene: 6. The CDR3 runs to 15 residues. The V gene's germline CDR1 is MNHEY and CDR2 SVGEGT. CDR3 residues: CASSTTGADNQPQHF. DNA of the CDR3: TGTGCCAGCAGTACGACAGGGGCTGACAATCAGCCCCAGCATTTT.

There are many counts of this clonotype. The genes are TRBV6-4 and TRBJ2-5; 8 bases match TRBD2. The J segment lost 2 bases and the V segment lost 3 bases, leaving 5 bases of the junction unmatched. Germline V gene lookup returns CDR1 MRHNA and CDR2 SNTAGT. The CDR3 is 15 residues long. The CDR3 protein is CASSESSGGQETQYF. CDR3 sequence (DNA): TGTGCCAGCAGTGAATCCAGCGGGGGACAAGAGACCCAGTACTTC.

This clonotype appeared a few times. The J gene is TRBJ2-6, the V gene TRBV3-1, with 7 bases aligning to TRBD1. Germline CDR1 reads LGHDT; CDR2 reads YNNKEL (reference sequence). The junction had 6 bases not matched to a gene; V was cut back by 4 bases and J by 0 bases. The CDR3 contains 17 residues. This CDR3 is CASSPGTASSGANVLTF. As DNA, the CDR3 is TGTGCCAGCAGCCCAGGGACAGCGAGCTCTGGGGCCAACGTCCTGACTTTC.

In its sample, this clonotype was seen a few times. V gene TRBV4-2 combines with J gene TRBJ2-5; D is unresolved. The CDR3 is made up of 15 amino acids. Trimming took 1 base from V and 4 from J, leaving 13 bases between them. Germline CDR1 is LGHNA and CDR2 is YNFKEQ. As DNA, the CDR3 is TGTGCCAGCAGCCAAGGGTCCCGGGCCCCAGAGACCCAGTACTTC. Its protein product is CASSQGSRAPETQYF.

This clonotype showed up many times. This chain links TRBV7-6 with TRBJ2-3; D unresolved. Germline V lookup: CDR1 SGHVS, CDR2 FNYEAQ. V was pared by 1 base and J by 2 bases, with 7 bases between. This CDR3 contains 14 residues. In nucleotides, the CDR3 is TGTGCCAGCAGCTTAGGTCACTTCACAGATACGCAGTATTTT. It yields the protein CASSLGHFTDTQYF.

This clonotype has a count of ten or more. This chain connects TRBV19 to TRBJ2-1, with D perhaps matching TRBD1 (5 bases). The CDR3 totals 13 residues. The V and J ends lost 8 bases and 3 bases respectively, with 11 bases between them. The V gene's germline CDR1 is LNHDA and CDR2 SQIVND (reference sequence). This CDR3 reads CASQGEIYNEQFF. Here the CDR3 DNA reads TGTGCCAGTCAAGGGGAAATCTACAATGAGCAGTTCTTC.

This clonotype occurred many times. CDR3 in amino acids: CASSFPHNYGYTF. DNA of the CDR3: TGTGCCAGCAGTTTCCCCCACAACTATGGCTACACCTTC. The chain employs TRBV12-3 or TRBV12-4 and TRBJ1-2; no clear D gene. The CDR3 consists of 13 residues. The V end was cut by 3 bases, the J end by 2 bases, with 7 bases between.

Only a few counts were recorded for this clonotype. J is TRBJ2-3 and V is TRBV5-4; maybe TRBD1 (5 bases). V dropped 0 bases and J dropped 7 bases, with 6 bases sitting between them. Germline loops: CDR1 SGHNT, CDR2 YYREEE (reference sequence). The CDR3 consists of 12 residues. The DNA for the CDR3 is TGTGCCAGCAGCTTGGACAGGTATACGCAGTATTTT. It yields the protein CASSLDRYTQYF.

The chain is built from TRBV4-3 and TRBJ2-6; no firm D call. The CDR3 is 18 amino acids. Germline V CDR1 and CDR2: LGHNA, YSLEER. The V gene lost 3 bases and the J gene lost 4 bases, with 19 bases spanning the gap. CDR3 amino acids: CASSHPPVPRSGANVLTF. CDR3 sequence (DNA): TGCGCCAGCAGCCACCCCCCGGTCCCGAGATCCGGGGCCAACGTCCTGACTTTC.

The sample holds many counts of this clonotype. The chain uses TRBV20-1 and TRBJ2-5, with TRBD2 matching 8 bases. Losses at the gene ends were 0 bases for V and 5 bases for J; bases not matched to a gene: 8. Germline CDR1 and CDR2: DFQATT and SNEGSKA (reference sequence). The CDR3 sequence is 15 residues long. This CDR3 reads CSARDLGGGWETQYF. As DNA, the CDR3 is TGCAGTGCTAGAGATCTAGGCGGGGGGTGGGAGACCCAGTACTTC.

This clonotype appeared many times. The CDR3 here is CASTQGANTGELFF. The CDR3 DNA is TGTGCCAGCACACAGGGGGCTAACACCGGGGAGCTGTTTTTT. The genes are TRBV7-6 and TRBJ2-2; TRBD1 matches at 9 bases. V lost 7 bases and J lost 2; bases outside the gene matches: 2. Germline V gene data show CDR1 as SGHVS and CDR2 as FNYEAQ. The CDR3 spans 14 residues.

This clonotype came up many times. The chain combines TRBV5-1 with TRBJ1-5; a possible D gene is TRBD1 (5 bases). This CDR3 comprises 15 residues. Looked up from germline, CDR1 is SGHRS and CDR2 is YFSETQ. V was trimmed by 0 bases and J by 2 bases, leaving 9 bases between them. DNA for the CDR3: TGCGCCAGCAGCTTGGAGGGACGCGGCAATCAGCCCCAGCATTTT. Amino acid sequence: CASSLEGRGNQPQHF.

Only a few counts were recorded for this clonotype. This sequence joins TRBV6-2 or TRBV6-3 and TRBJ2-1, with D possibly being TRBD1 or TRBD2 (5 bases each). CDR3 length equals 12 residues. Germline V gene lookup returns CDR1 MNHEY and CDR2 SVGEGT. V lost 6 bases and J lost 14, with 17 bases in between. This chain's CDR3 is CASSPWDRGEFF. The CDR3, as DNA: TGTGCCAGCAGCCCATGGGACCGAGGCGAGTTCTTC.

V gene TRBV28 combines with J gene TRBJ1-1; TRBD1 agrees at 7 bases. Germline lookup yields CDR1 MDHEN and CDR2 SYDVKM. The CDR3 contains 14 residues. After removal of 7 bases from V and 4 bases from J, the junction contained 9 bases not matched to a gene. The DNA of the CDR3 is TGTGCCAGCACCTCGCCGACAGGGATCACTGAAGCTTTCTTT. This sequence encodes CASTSPTGITEAFF.

CDR3 region: CASSFRGGGETQYF. The CDR3 DNA reads as TGTGCCAGCAGCTTCCGCGGGGGCGGGGAGACCCAGTACTTC. The chain couples TRBV11-2 to TRBJ2-5, with D maybe TRBD2 (7 bases). The CDR3 is made up of 14 amino acids. Between the trimmed V and J ends, which lost 3 bases and 5 bases, there was a span of 13 bases. CDR1 and CDR2 from the germline V gene are SGHAT and FQNNGV.

This chain joins TRBV7-2 and TRBJ2-7, with a weak D call TRBD1 (6 bases). This CDR3 contains 13 residues. CDR1 is SGHTA and CDR2 is FQGNSA in the germline V gene. The V end lost 3 bases, the J end lost 9 bases, and 15 bases lay between the germline ends. This chain's CDR3 is CASSFPGQIAQYF. CDR3 DNA: TGTGCCAGCAGCTTTCCCGGACAGATCGCGCAGTACTTC.

This clonotype was picked up many times. The J gene is TRBJ2-3, the V gene TRBV15, with D perhaps being TRBD1 or TRBD2 (5 bases each). The ends were cut back, 1 base at V and 7 bases at J, with 18 bases in the middle. The CDR3 loop spans 16 amino acids. The germline CDR1 and CDR2 sequences are LNHNV and YYDKDF (reference sequence). The CDR3 bases are TGTGCCACCAGCAGAGTGCCGGGGCCGCGGAGAAATACGCAGTATTTT. Its translation is CATSRVPGPRRNTQYF.

There are many counts of this clonotype. The chain has TRBV12-3 or TRBV12-4 and TRBJ1-1; D is ambiguous. With 3 bases removed from V and 1 base from J, the gap between germline ends came to 9 bases. The CDR3 spans 14 residues. The CDR3 bases are TGTGCCAGCAGTTTTTCCCACAGGAACACTGAAGCTTTCTTT. It yields the protein CASSFSHRNTEAFF.

This clonotype was counted many times. This chain connects TRBV6-6 to TRBJ2-5; TRBD1 matches at 11 bases. Germline CDR1 reads MNHNY; CDR2 reads SVGAGI (reference sequence). The CDR3 consists of 15 residues. The V segment lost 6 bases and the J segment 5 bases; nucleotides outside the gene matches: 8. The CDR3 coding sequence is TGTGCCAGCAGAAAGATGGGACAGGGGGAGGAGACCCAGTACTTC. Translation gives CASRKMGQGEETQYF.

This chain connects TRBV9 to TRBJ2-3, with 10 positions matching TRBD2. The CDR3 runs 13 residues. CDR1 and CDR2 (germline): SGDLS, YYNGEE. V shed 7 bases and J 2 bases; nucleotides not matched to a gene: 1. The CDR3, as DNA: TGTGCCAGCGGGACTAGCGCCACAGATACGCAGTATTTT. It specifies CASGTSATDTQYF.

The sample holds many counts of this clonotype. At one end, the junction sequence differs from germline, possibly due to a read error. The genes are TRBV7-7 and TRBJ2-1; the D gene is possibly TRBD2 (6 bases). The length of the CDR3 is 15 residues. The germline V gene has CDR1 SSHAT and CDR2 FNYEAQ (reference sequence). The CDR3 loop is CASSLDLGGAGEQFF. The CDR3 DNA follows: TGTGCTAGCAGCTTGGACCTAGGAGGGGCCGGTGAGCAGTTCTTC.

In this sample, this clonotype turned up many times. The chain joins TRBV25-1 to TRBJ2-7; possibly TRBD1 for D (6 bases). Germline-derived CDR1 and CDR2 are MGHDK and SYGVNS. V was trimmed by 3 bases and J by 4 bases, leaving 16 bases between them. There are 15 residues in the CDR3. DNA for the CDR3: TGTGCCAGCAGTGATCTACAGGGAAGGTCTTACGAGCAGTACTTC. Its protein product is CASSDLQGRSYEQYF.

This clonotype was seen more than once but under ten times. The rearrangement uses TRBV29-1 and TRBJ1-4; D unresolved. The CDR3 totals 13 residues. V lost 4 bases and J lost 0, with 6 bases in between. Per germline, CDR1 SQVTM and CDR2 ANQGSEA. The CDR3, as DNA: TGCAGCGTTGCCGGCGCAACTAATGAAAAACTGTTTTTT. It codes for CSVAGATNEKLFF.

This clonotype was counted between two and nine times. The chain uses TRBV10-3 and TRBJ2-1; 11 bases align to TRBD2. Germline assignment: CDR1 ENHRY and CDR2 SYGVKD. This CDR3 region has 14 residues. J was trimmed by 5 bases and V by 7 bases; bases with no gene match: 4. The DNA of the CDR3 is TGTGCCATCAAGCTAGCGGGGGGCAACAATGAGCAGTTCTTC. The encoded protein is CAIKLAGGNNEQFF.

This clonotype appeared a few times. The rearrangement links TRBV5-6 to TRBJ1-2, with D possibly TRBD1 on 5 matching bases. The CDR3 totals 16 residues. V was pared by 0 bases and J by 4 bases, with 16 bases between. Germline CDR1 and CDR2: SGHDT and YYEEEE. CDR3 sequence reads: CASSLGGGSGGYGYTF. CDR3 coding DNA: TGTGCCAGCAGCTTGGGTGGGGGATCTGGCGGCTATGGCTACACCTTC.

The table lists this clonotype with many counts. The genes are TRBV29-1 and TRBJ1-1; maybe TRBD1 (5 bases). The CDR3 is made up of 12 amino acids. The germline CDR1 and CDR2 sequences are SQVTM and ANQGSEA. V was clipped by 7 bases and J by 5 bases, with 14 bases between them. The CDR3 nucleotides read TGCAGCGCGAAAAGGGGTAATACTGAAGCTTTCTTT. Protein sequence: CSAKRGNTEAFF.